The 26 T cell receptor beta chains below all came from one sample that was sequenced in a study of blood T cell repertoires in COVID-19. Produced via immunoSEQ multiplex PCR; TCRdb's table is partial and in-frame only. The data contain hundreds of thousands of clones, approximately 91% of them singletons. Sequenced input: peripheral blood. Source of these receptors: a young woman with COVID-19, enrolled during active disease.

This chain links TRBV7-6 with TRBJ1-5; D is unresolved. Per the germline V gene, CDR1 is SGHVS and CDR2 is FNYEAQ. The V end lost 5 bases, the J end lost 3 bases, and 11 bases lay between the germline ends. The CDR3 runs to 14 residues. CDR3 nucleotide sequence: TGTGCCAGCAGCCCCCATGAGTCCAATCAGCCCCAGCATTTT. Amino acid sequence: CASSPHESNQPQHF. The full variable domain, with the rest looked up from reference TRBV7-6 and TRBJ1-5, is GAGVSQSPRYKVTKRGQDVALRCDPISGHVSLYWYRQALGQGPEFLTYFNYEAQQDKSGLPNDRFSAERPEGSISTLTIQRTEQRDSAMYRCASSPHESNQPQHFGDGTRLSIL.

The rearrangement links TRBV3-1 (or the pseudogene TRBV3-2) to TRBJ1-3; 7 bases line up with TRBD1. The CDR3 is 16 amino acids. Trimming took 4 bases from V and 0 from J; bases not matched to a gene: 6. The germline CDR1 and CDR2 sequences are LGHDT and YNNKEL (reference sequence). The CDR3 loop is CASSPQGTSSGNTIYF. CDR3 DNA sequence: TGTGCCAGCAGCCCACAGGGGACGAGCTCTGGAAACACCATATATTTT.

The CDR3 coding sequence is TGTGCCAGCAGCTTCTACATGGGGCAGGTCAATGAAAAACTGTTTTTT. This translates into CASSFYMGQVNEKLFF. This rearrangement joins TRBV5-5 to TRBJ1-4, with D perhaps TRBD1 (5 bases). The CDR3 runs 16 residues. Per germline, CDR1 SGHKS and CDR2 YYEKEE (reference sequence). The V end was cut by 2 bases, the J end by 5 bases, with 16 bases between.

The chain's CDR3 is CASSLAGTSGYEQYF. Here the CDR3 DNA reads TGTGCCAGCAGTTTAGCCGGGACTAGCGGCTACGAGCAGTACTTC. This chain links TRBV28 with TRBJ2-7, with 11 bases aligning to TRBD2. CDR3 size: 15 residues. Germline-derived CDR1 and CDR2 are MDHEN and SYDVKM. The junction had 3 bases not matched to a gene; V was cut back by 2 bases and J by 3 bases.

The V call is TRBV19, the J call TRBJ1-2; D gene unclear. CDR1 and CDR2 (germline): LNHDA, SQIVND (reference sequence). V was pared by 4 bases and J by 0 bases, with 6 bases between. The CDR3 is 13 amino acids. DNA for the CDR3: TGTGCCAGTAGTAAACACACTAACTATGGCTACACCTTC. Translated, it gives CASSKHTNYGYTF.

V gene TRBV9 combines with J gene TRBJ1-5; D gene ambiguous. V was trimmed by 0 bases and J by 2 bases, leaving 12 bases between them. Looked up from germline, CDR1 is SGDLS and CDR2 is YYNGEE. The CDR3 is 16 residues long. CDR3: CASSVGAGWGNQPQHF. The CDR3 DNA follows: TGTGCCAGCAGCGTAGGCGCGGGTTGGGGCAATCAGCCCCAGCATTTT.

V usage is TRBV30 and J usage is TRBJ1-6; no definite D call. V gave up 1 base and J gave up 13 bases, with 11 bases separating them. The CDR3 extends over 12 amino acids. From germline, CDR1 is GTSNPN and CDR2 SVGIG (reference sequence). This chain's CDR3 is CAWSAPDYPLHF. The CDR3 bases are TGTGCCTGGAGTGCCCCAGACTATCCCCTCCACTTT.

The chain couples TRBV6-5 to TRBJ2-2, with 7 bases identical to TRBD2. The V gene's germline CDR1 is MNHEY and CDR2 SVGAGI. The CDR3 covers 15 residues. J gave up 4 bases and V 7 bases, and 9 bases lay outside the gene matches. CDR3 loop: CASKAGSRFTGELFF. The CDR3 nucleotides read TGTGCCAGCAAAGCGGGAAGTCGGTTCACCGGGGAGCTGTTTTTT.

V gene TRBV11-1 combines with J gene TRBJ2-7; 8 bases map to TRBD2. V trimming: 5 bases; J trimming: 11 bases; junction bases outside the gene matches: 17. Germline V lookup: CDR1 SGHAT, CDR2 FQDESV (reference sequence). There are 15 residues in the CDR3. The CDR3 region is CASSPHAGGVRKEYF. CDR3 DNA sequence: TGTGCCAGCAGCCCCCACGCGGGAGGTGTTCGGAAAGAGTACTTC.

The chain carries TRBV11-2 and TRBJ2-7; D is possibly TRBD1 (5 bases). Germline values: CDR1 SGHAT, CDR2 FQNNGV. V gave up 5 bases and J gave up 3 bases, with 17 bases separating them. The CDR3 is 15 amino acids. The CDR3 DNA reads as TGTGCCAGCAGCCCAATTGATGGTAGGGGCTACGAGCAGTACTTC. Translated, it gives CASSPIDGRGYEQYF.

The CDR3 protein is CASSLPVAGVGTQYF. As DNA, the CDR3 is TGTGCCAGCAGTCTCCCGGTCGCAGGGGTGGGGACCCAGTACTTC. The chain combines TRBV28 with TRBJ2-5; a weak D match, TRBD1 (6 bases). This CDR3 contains 15 residues. Germline CDR1 MDHEN, CDR2 SYDVKM. Trimming cost V 5 bases and J 7 bases, with 20 bases left between them.

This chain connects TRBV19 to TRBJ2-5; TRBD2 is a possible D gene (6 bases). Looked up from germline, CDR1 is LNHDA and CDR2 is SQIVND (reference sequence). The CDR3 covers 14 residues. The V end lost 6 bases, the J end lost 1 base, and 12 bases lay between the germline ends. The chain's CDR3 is CASSPSSAQETQYF. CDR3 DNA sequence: TGTGCCAGTAGCCCCTCTAGCGCCCAAGAGACCCAGTACTTC.

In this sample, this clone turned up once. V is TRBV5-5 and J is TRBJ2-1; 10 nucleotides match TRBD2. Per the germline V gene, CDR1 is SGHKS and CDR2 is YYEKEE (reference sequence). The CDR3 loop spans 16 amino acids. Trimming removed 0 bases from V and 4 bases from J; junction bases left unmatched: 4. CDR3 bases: TGTGCCAGCAGCTTGGCGCCTAGCGGGAGTTACAATGAGCAGTTCTTC. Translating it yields CASSLAPSGSYNEQFF.

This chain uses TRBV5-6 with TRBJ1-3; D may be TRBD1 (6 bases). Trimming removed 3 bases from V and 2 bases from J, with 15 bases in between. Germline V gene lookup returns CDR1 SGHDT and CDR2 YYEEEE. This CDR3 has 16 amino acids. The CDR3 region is CASSWGPPGPGNTIYF. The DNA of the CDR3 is TGTGCCAGCAGCTGGGGGCCCCCGGGTCCTGGAAACACCATATATTTT.

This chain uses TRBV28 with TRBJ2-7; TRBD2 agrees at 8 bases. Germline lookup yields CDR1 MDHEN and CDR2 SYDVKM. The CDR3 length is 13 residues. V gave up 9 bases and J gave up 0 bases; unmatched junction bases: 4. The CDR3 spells CASGAGVSYEQYF. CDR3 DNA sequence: TGTGCCAGTGGAGCGGGGGTCTCCTACGAGCAGTACTTC.

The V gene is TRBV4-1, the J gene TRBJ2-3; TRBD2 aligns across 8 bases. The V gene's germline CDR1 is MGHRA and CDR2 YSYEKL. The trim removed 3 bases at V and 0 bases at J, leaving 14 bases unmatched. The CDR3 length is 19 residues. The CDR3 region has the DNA TGCGCCAGCAGCCAGAGCCTGTTTCGAGCTAGCGGGAGCACAGATACGCAGTATTTT. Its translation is CASSQSLFRASGSTDTQYF.

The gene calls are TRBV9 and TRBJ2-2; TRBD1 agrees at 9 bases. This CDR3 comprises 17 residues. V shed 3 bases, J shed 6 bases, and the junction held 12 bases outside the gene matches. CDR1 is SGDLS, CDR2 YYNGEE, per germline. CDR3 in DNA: TGTGCCAGCAGCGCGCACCCGACAGGGGGGATGGCCGGGGAGCTGTTTTTT. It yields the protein CASSAHPTGGMAGELFF.

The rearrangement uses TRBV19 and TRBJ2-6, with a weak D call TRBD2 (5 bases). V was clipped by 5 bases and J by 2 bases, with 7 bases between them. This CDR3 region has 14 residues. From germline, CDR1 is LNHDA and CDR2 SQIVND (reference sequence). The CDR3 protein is CASSEGAGANVLTF. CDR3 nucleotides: TGTGCCAGTAGTGAGGGTGCTGGGGCCAACGTCCTGACTTTC.

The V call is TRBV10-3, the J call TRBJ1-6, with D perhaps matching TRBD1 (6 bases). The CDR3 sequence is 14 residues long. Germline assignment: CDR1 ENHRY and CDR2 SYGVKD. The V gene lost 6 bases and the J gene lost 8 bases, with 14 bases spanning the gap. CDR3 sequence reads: CAISPGQSYSPLHF. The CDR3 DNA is TGTGCCATCAGCCCGGGACAATCGTATTCACCCCTCCACTTT.

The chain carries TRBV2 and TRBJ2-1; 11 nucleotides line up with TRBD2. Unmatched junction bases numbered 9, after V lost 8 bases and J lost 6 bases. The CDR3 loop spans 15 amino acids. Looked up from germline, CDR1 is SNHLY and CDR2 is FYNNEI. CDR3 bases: TGTGCCAGCGGACTAGCGGGCGCCGCTTCCAATGAGCAGTTCTTC. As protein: CASGLAGAASNEQFF.

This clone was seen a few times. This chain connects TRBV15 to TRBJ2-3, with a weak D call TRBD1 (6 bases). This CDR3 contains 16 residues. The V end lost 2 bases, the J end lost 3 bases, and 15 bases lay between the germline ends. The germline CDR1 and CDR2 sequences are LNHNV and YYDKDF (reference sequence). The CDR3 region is CATSRNRDNPTDTQYF. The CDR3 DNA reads TGTGCCACCAGCAGAAACCGGGACAACCCAACAGATACGCAGTATTTT.

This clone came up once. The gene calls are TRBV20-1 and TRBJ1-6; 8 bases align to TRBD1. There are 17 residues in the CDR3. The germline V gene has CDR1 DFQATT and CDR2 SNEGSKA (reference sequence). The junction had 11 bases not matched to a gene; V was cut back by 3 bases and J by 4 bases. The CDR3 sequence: CSASPIRDRRYNSPLHF. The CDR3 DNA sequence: TGCAGTGCTAGTCCTATCCGGGACAGGAGGTATAATTCACCCCTCCACTTT.

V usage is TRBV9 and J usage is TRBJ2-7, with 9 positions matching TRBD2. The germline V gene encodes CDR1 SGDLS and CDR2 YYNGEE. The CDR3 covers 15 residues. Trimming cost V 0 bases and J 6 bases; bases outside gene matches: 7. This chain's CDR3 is CASSVVASGISEQYF. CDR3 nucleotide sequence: TGTGCCAGCAGCGTAGTAGCTAGCGGGATAAGCGAGCAGTACTTC.

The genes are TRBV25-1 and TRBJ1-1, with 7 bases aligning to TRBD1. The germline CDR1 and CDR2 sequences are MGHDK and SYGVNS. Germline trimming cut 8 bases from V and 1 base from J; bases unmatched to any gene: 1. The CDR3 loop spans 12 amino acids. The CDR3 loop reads CASRDRNTEAFF. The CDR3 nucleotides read TGTGCCAGCCGGGACAGGAACACTGAAGCTTTCTTT.

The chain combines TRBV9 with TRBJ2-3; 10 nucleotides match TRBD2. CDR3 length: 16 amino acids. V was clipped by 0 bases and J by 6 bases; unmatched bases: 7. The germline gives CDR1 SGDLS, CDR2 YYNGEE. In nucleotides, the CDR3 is TGTGCCAGCAGCGTAGACGCAGCGGGAGGGGGGGATACGCAGTATTTT. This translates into CASSVDAAGGGDTQYF.

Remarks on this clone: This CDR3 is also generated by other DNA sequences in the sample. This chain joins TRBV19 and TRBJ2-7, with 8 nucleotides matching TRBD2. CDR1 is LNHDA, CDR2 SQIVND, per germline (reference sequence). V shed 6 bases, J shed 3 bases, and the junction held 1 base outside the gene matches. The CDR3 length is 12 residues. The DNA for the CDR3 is TGTGCCAGTAGCCGGGGGGGCTACGAGCAGTACTTC. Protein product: CASSRGGYEQYF.